The clone carrying this T cell receptor (beta chain) is a singleton in its sample. This entry comes from a study of blood T cell repertoires in COVID-19. The overall study: Sample material is recorded as cDNA or gDNA derived from T cells, B-cell-depleted T cells, or PBMCs.

This CDR3 comprises 15 residues. Germline lookup yields CDR1 LNHNV and CDR2 YYDKDF (reference sequence). Trimming shortened V by 0 bases and J by 0 bases, and 6 bases separated the two germline ends. The protocol was immunoSEQ multiplex PCR, while the TCRdb copy is restricted to in-frame clones and leaves out a portion. The table lists roughly 230,000 clones, around 87% of them singletons. This TCR was sampled from a man aged 25 to 45 in a cohort exposed to, infected with or recovered from COVID-19 (not recorded which). Sample: PBMCs or T cells enriched from blood (not recorded which). This sequence joins TRBV15 and TRBJ1-5; no clear D. The DNA of the CDR3 is TGTGCCACCAGCAGAGAACAGAATAGCAATCAGCCCCAGCATTTT. Translated: CATSREQNSNQPQHF. Based on the CDR3 plus reference TRBV15 and TRBJ1-5, the full variable domain is DAMVIQNPRYQVTQFGKPVTLSCSQTLNHNVMYWYQQKSSQAPKLLFHYYDKDFNNEADTPDNFQSRRPNTSFCFLDIRSPGLGDTAMYLCATSREQNSNQPQHFGDGTRLSIL.